The T cell receptor beta chain described here comes from a study of T cell responses to AZD1222 COVID-19 vaccine (dated by TCRdb to the early 2020s). Context from the whole study: AZD1222 recipients with second doses at about 4 weeks or about 12 weeks were pooled, because spike-specific TCR depth and breadth did not differ between schedules. TCR sequencing covered roughly 230 trial participants: around 210 given two doses of AZD1222 and around 25 given two doses of MenACWY control vaccine. Trial participants were enrolled into age subgroups of 18-55, 56-69 and 70-plus years, which contained 148, 28 and 57 TCR-sequenced participants, respectively.

Including the terminal cysteine and phenylalanine, the CDR3 comprises 12 residues. This entry keeps only the CDR3 DNA: 36 bases, framed from base 1. Trimming accounts for 6 bases at V and 4 bases at J, while the number of junction bases matched to no gene is 0. About this clone itself: Its specific antigen is unknown. No much larger clone is present one base from it, and per-base qualities are unavailable.

What the time point label conveys for this sample: baseline before first vaccination. Vaccinee samples came from UK trials COV001 and COV002, including a single-blind randomized controlled phase 2/3 trial of AZD1222 (ChAdOx1 nCoV-19) in healthy adults. For TCRbeta chain sequencing, PBMC samples were collected from trial participants at day 0 and at day 28 after the second dose. The CDR3 regions of human TCRbeta chains were analyzed by immunosequencing. On the authors' methods: Repertoire TCRs were checked for matches against a reference library of SARS-CoV-2-specific TCRs that had been generated using the MIRA antigen-specificity platform. Breadth was defined as the fraction of unique TCRs that were SARS-CoV-2-associated. Depth was defined as the fraction of total T cells that were SARS-CoV-2-associated. Each spike-specific TCR was assigned to its reactive spike region and to a CD4 or CD8 class using the MIRA data. Log10-transformed breadth and depth values were compared by one-way ANOVA with Sidak's multiple comparisons tests. In TCRdb, the immuneACCESS table is reduced to in-frame sequences with V and J assigned. These tables do not hold every clone; where another copy was compared, an unresolved V gene accounts for under half, and the others remain unexplained. V, J and clone size are those of that table, while D and trimming were read from the DNA. The sample table shows some 150,000 clones, and around nine tenths are seen once. The ten largest account for 4% to 5.5% of the sample.

Overall study outcomes, separate from this receptor: Participants were mostly white British, with more females than males. The authors suggested clonal diversity may have been underestimated. No day 14 peak-response samples were available, so repertoires were characterized only after the peak T cell response. CD4 TCRs associated with the vaccine covered the entire spike protein, and the dominant responses were in regions 160-218 and 743-854. Conclusions about previously exposed vaccinees are limited because only six or seven AZD1222 recipients were SARS-CoV-2 seropositive at baseline. Reportedly, close to half of the unique spike-specific TCRs recognized epitopes lying outside the regions that are mutated in the B.1.351 and B.1.1.7 variants. The 56-69-year group was small, and its depth increase did not reach significance, likely because of low power. After two AZD1222 doses, both the breadth and the depth of spike-specific TCRs were significantly higher than at day 0 and than in MenACWY recipients.

Recombination joined TRBV12-3 or TRBV12-4 with TRBJ2-1, and TRBD1 matches 7 of the central bases. The receptor's source is an adult in good health. The sample here was peripheral blood, taken on day 0 of AZD1222 vaccination. The nucleotide sequence reads TGTGCCAGCAGCAGGGGGTACAATGAGCAGTTCTTC. Its protein reads: CASSRGYNEQFF.